A single sample is the source of the 24 T cell receptor beta chains below, sequenced in a study of molecular identifiers for immune sequencing clone quantification. TCRdb analysed the PCR reads with MiXCR anew, one entry per CDR3 protein. The sample contains more than 450,000 distinct CDR3 sequences, around 23% of which appear only once. Sequencing input: naive CD8+ T cells from blood, with Jurkat cell RNA spiked in. Subset meaning: FACS-sorted CD8+CD4-CCR7+CD45RA+ naive T cells. The origin of the receptors is a human donor in good health. Some libraries in this study had Jurkat cell RNA spiked in.

This clonotype was found many times. This chain connects TRBV20-1 to TRBJ2-7, with TRBD2 identical over 9 bases. Germline V gene lookup returns CDR1 DFQATT and CDR2 SNEGSKA (reference sequence). After removal of 2 bases from V and 4 bases from J, the junction contained 3 bases not matched to a gene. This CDR3 is built from 13 residues. The CDR3 sequence: CSARPGLAYEQYF. CDR3 nucleotide sequence: TGCAGTGCTAGACCGGGACTAGCTTACGAGCAGTACTTC.

This clonotype was recorded at least ten times. The chain carries TRBV20-1 and TRBJ2-7; D perhaps matches TRBD1 (5 bases). Germline-derived CDR1 and CDR2 are DFQATT and SNEGSKA (reference sequence). CDR3 length: 13 residues. The V and J ends lost 1 base and 2 bases respectively, with 9 bases between them. The CDR3 DNA reads TGCAGTGCTAGAGTGGTCAGGGCCTACGAGCAGTACTTC. It yields the protein CSARVVRAYEQYF.

Concerning this clonotype itself: The germline gene is not matched at one end of the junction; a read error may be the cause. The chain employs TRBV7-2 and TRBJ1-1, with 7 bases identical to TRBD1. This CDR3 is built from 15 residues. CDR1 is SGHTA, CDR2 FQGNSA, per germline. This CDR3 reads CARTEWEGAGTEAFF. Written as DNA, the CDR3 is TGTGCCCGCACCGAATGGGAGGGGGCCGGCACTGAAGCATTCTTT.

Note on this clonotype: A much larger clone sits a single nucleotide away, making a read error possible. This chain's CDR3 is CASSTTGVQSYEHYF. The CDR3 coding sequence is TGTGCCAGCAGCACGACAGGGGTACAATCCTACGAGCATTACTTC. This chain joins TRBV7-9 and TRBJ2-7; 8 nucleotides align to TRBD1. CDR1 and CDR2 (germline): SEHNR, FQNEAQ (reference sequence). The CDR3 runs 15 residues.

This chain uses TRBV18 with TRBJ2-7; D gene unclear. Trimming removed 4 bases from V and 5 bases from J, with 6 bases in between. From germline, CDR1 is KGHSH and CDR2 LQKENI. The CDR3 covers 11 residues. The CDR3 loop is CASSHMDEQYF. The CDR3 DNA reads TGTGCCAGCTCACACATGGACGAGCAGTACTTC.

Remarks on this clonotype: This may stem from a read error, because a much larger clone lies one nucleotide away. The rearrangement links TRBV7-9 to TRBJ1-1; D unclear. CDR3 size: 12 residues. Per germline, CDR1 SEHNR and CDR2 FQNEAQ (reference sequence). The CDR3 reads CACSLLGPEAFF. The DNA for the CDR3 is TGTGCCTGCAGCTTATTAGGTCCTGAAGCTTTCTTT.

This clonotype has at least ten counts. The chain is built from TRBV5-5 and TRBJ2-7; TRBD2 agrees at 7 bases. Germline V gene data show CDR1 as SGHKS and CDR2 as YYEKEE (reference sequence). J lost 2 bases, V lost 3 bases, and 2 bases had no gene match. This CDR3 comprises 13 residues. CDR3 protein: CASSWEGTYEQYF. DNA of the CDR3: TGTGCCAGCAGCTGGGAGGGTACCTACGAGCAGTACTTC.

The CDR3 region is CAWSGYGVIRTGDQETQYF. The CDR3 bases are TGTGCCTGGAGTGGATATGGAGTTATTCGGACAGGGGACCAAGAGACCCAGTACTTC. The rearrangement joins TRBV30 to TRBJ2-5; TRBD1 matches at 9 bases. This CDR3 is built from 19 residues. The V gene end was trimmed by 1 base and the J gene end by 0 bases; junction bases not matched to a gene: 15. From germline, CDR1 is GTSNPN and CDR2 SVGIG (reference sequence). Filled out from reference TRBV30 and TRBJ2-5, the complete variable domain reads SQTIHQWPATLVQPVGSPLSLECTVEGTSNPNLYWYRQAAGRGLQLLFYSVGIGQISSEVPQNLSASRPQDRQFILSSKKLLLSDSGFYLCAWSGYGVIRTGDQETQYFGPGTRLLVL.

The rearrangement links TRBV20-1 to TRBJ2-1; TRBD2 is a possible D gene (5 bases). CDR1 is DFQATT and CDR2 is SNEGSKA in the germline V gene (reference sequence). The V and J ends lost 3 bases and 4 bases respectively, with 13 bases between them. This CDR3 is 14 amino acids long. The chain's CDR3 is CSASIRGEYNEQFF. The CDR3 nucleotides read TGCAGTGCTAGTATCCGGGGAGAATACAATGAGCAGTTCTTC.

This clonotype turned up a few times. The chain recombines TRBV11-1 with TRBJ2-5; D not certain. From germline, CDR1 is SGHAT and CDR2 FQDESV (reference sequence). The CDR3 has 12 residues. V was clipped by 1 base and J by 5 bases, with 5 bases between them. In DNA form, the CDR3 reads TGTGCCAGCAGCTTAGACGACGAGACCCAGTACTTC. Translation: CASSLDDETQYF.

In the case of this clonotype: With a much larger clone just one base away, this may be a read error. The chain carries TRBV6-5 and TRBJ1-1; D possibly corresponds to TRBD1 (5 bases). CDR3 length: 12 residues. The germline gives CDR1 MNHEY, CDR2 SVGAGI. V was clipped by 2 bases and J by 7 bases, with 8 bases between them. The CDR3 loop reads CASSYGGIEAFF. CDR3 sequence (DNA): TGTGCCAGCAGTTACGGGGGGATTGAAGCTTTCTTT.

This clonotype was seen only a few times. This sequence joins TRBV5-8 and TRBJ2-5; the match to TRBD2 covers 10 bases. The CDR3 is made up of 19 amino acids. V was pared by 0 bases and J by 5 bases, with 16 bases of the junction left unmatched. Germline assignment: CDR1 SGHTS and CDR2 YDEGEE. The DNA of the CDR3 is TGTGCCAGCAGCTTGGTTGTAGCTAGCGGGGGCCTAGTACCTGAGACCCAGTACTTC. It codes for CASSLVVASGGLVPETQYF.

This clonotype was seen ten or more times. The V and J genes are TRBV5-6 and TRBJ2-7, with D tentatively TRBD2 (5 bases). V was clipped by 4 bases and J by 0 bases, with 11 bases between them. The CDR3 is 14 amino acids. In germline, CDR1 is SGHDT, CDR2 YYEEEE. CDR3 bases: TGTGCCAGCAGCCCGGGGTCGGGCTCCTACGAGCAGTACTTC. This codes for CASSPGSGSYEQYF.

About this clonotype itself: Just one base apart from a much larger clone, this may be a read error. This chain connects TRBV5-6 to TRBJ2-2; 9 nucleotides align to TRBD1. The CDR3 loop spans 16 amino acids. CDR1 is SGHDT, CDR2 YYEEEE, per germline. The CDR3 sequence: CASSYRTGVNTGELSF. CDR3 bases: TGTGCCAGCAGCTACAGGACAGGGGTGAACACCGGGGAGCTGTCTTTT.

On this clonotype: The junction does not match germline at one end; this may be a read error. The gene calls are TRBV11-2 and TRBJ1-2; D might be TRBD1 (6 bases). Germline V gene data show CDR1 as SGHAT and CDR2 as FQNNGV. The CDR3 has 15 residues. Here the CDR3 reads CARSHTGRGNYGYTF. As DNA, the CDR3 is TGTGCCCGCAGCCATACAGGCAGGGGAAACTATGGCTACACCTTC.

This clonotype was counted ten times or more. The genes are TRBV5-5 and TRBJ1-1, with a weak D call TRBD1 (6 bases). There are 14 residues in the CDR3. V was clipped by 2 bases and J by 6 bases, with 14 bases between them. Looked up from germline, CDR1 is SGHKS and CDR2 is YYEKEE (reference sequence). The CDR3 nucleotides read TGTGCCAGCAGCTTCCCACAGGGCCTTTCTGAAGCTTTCTTT. As protein: CASSFPQGLSEAFF.

The sample holds many counts of this clonotype. The rearrangement joins TRBV21-1 to TRBJ1-1. TRBV21-1 is assigned pseudogene status. CDR3 length equals 14 residues. Written as DNA, the CDR3 is TGTGCCAGCAGCCCCCAAGGATTGAGGACTGAAGCTTTCTTT. Translated, it gives CASSPQGLRTEAFF.

The gene calls are TRBV25-1 and TRBJ2-7, with TRBD1 as a possible D gene (5 bases). The CDR3 totals 14 residues. Germline CDR1 and CDR2: MGHDK and SYGVNS. Trimming removed 2 bases at V and 6 bases at J, with 14 bases between. CDR3 sequence (DNA): TGTGCCAGCAGTGAACTAGGGCAGGGTCGCGAGCAGTACTTC. Residues: CASSELGQGREQYF.

The V gene is TRBV27, the J gene TRBJ2-2; D not resolved. The CDR3 spans 14 residues. Trimming pared 2 bases from V and 2 bases from J, leaving 6 bases between. Germline V gene data show CDR1 as MNHEY and CDR2 as SMNVEV (reference sequence). CDR3: CASSLGINTGELFF. The CDR3 DNA is TGTGCCAGCAGTTTAGGAATAAACACCGGGGAGCTGTTTTTT.

Ten or more counts support this clonotype. This chain connects TRBV30 to TRBJ1-1; D may be TRBD1 (5 bases). The length of the CDR3 is 13 residues. Germline V lookup: CDR1 GTSNPN, CDR2 SVGIG (reference sequence). Trimming pared 3 bases from V and 1 base from J, leaving 9 bases between. CDR3 nucleotides: TGTGCCTGGAGCACAACAGGGAACACTGAAGCTTTCTTT. Protein sequence: CAWSTTGNTEAFF.

As for this clonotype: A much larger clone lies a single base off, so this may be a read error. The rearrangement uses TRBV20-1 and TRBJ1-5; no reliable D call. The CDR3 extends over 15 amino acids. CDR1 DFQATT and CDR2 SNEGSKA come from the germline V gene (reference sequence). Trimming removed 4 bases at V and 7 bases at J, with 20 bases between. The CDR3, as DNA: TGCAGTGCTAAAGATCATACCGAAGGAGGACAGCCCCAGCATTTT. Amino acid sequence: CSAKDHTEGGQPQHF.

A note on this clonotype: One junction end does not reproduce the germline sequence, and a read error may be involved. The genes are TRBV29-1 and TRBJ2-7; 9 bases are a match to TRBD1. This CDR3 comprises 17 residues. Germline-derived CDR1 and CDR2 are SQVTM and ANQGSEA. As DNA, the CDR3 is TGCAGCGCAGTTTGTCGCCGGACAGGGGATAGCTCCTACGGGCAGTACTTC. It yields the protein CSAVCRRTGDSSYGQYF.

Here the CDR3 reads CASGQQGASNQPQHF. In nucleotides, the CDR3 is TGTGCCAGTGGCCAGCAGGGGGCGAGCAATCAGCCCCAGCATTTT. This rearrangement joins TRBV19 to TRBJ1-5; 8 bases agree with TRBD1. CDR3 size: 15 residues. The germline CDR1 and CDR2 sequences are LNHDA and SQIVND (reference sequence). Unmatched junction bases numbered 7, after V lost 8 bases and J lost 1 base.

With regard to this clonotype: A read error may be the cause here, since a much bigger clone is one base away. The chain recombines TRBV5-4 with TRBJ2-6, with D possibly being TRBD1 (5 bases). CDR3 size: 15 residues. CDR1 and CDR2 from the germline V gene are SGHNT and YYREEE (reference sequence). CDR3: CASSQRGSGANVPTF. The DNA for the CDR3 is TGTGCCAGCAGCCAGCGAGGCTCTGGGGCCAACGTCCCGACTTTC.